The 28 T cell receptor beta chains below were found in one sample sequenced in a study of blood T cell repertoires in COVID-19. TCRdb's table, derived via immunoSEQ multiplex PCR, lists solely in-frame clones and lacks some. The data contain 35,000 to 55,000 clones, about 90% of them singletons. Sequencing was done on a sample of peripheral blood. These receptors were collected from a human donor in a cohort sampled during active COVID-19.

This sequence joins TRBV19 and TRBJ2-5; 10 bases fit TRBD2. With V trimmed by 3 bases and J by 7 bases, 11 bases remained unmatched. Germline V gene sequence: CDR1 LNHDA, CDR2 SQIVND (reference sequence). The CDR3 loop spans 16 amino acids. In DNA form, the CDR3 reads TGTGCCAGTAGTATTTTTAGCGGGGGGCCTAGGTGGACCCAGTACTTC. Amino acids: CASSIFSGGPRWTQYF.

The chain joins TRBV19 to TRBJ2-2; 7 bases fit TRBD1. Germline V gene sequence: CDR1 LNHDA, CDR2 SQIVND (reference sequence). Trimming at V came to 8 bases and at J to 7 bases, leaving 10 bases not matched to a gene. The CDR3 spans 14 residues. The DNA for the CDR3 is TGTGCCAGTTCTTACAGGGGATATGGCGGGGAGCTGTTTTTT. Amino acids: CASSYRGYGGELFF.

V is TRBV6-5 and J is TRBJ2-1; 9 bases are shared with TRBD2. The CDR3 has 15 residues. The germline V gene has CDR1 MNHEY and CDR2 SVGAGI. V shed 2 bases, J shed 4 bases, and the junction held 3 bases outside the gene matches. CDR3 residues: CASSYGTSLYNEQFF. CDR3 nucleotide sequence: TGTGCCAGCAGTTACGGGACTAGCTTGTACAATGAGCAGTTCTTC.

The chain recombines TRBV10-3 with TRBJ1-4; 9 bases line up with TRBD1. CDR1 is ENHRY and CDR2 is SYGVKD in the germline V gene. This CDR3 has 14 amino acids. V shed 6 bases and J 12 bases; nucleotides not matched to a gene: 11. CDR3 sequence (DNA): TGTGCCATCAGCGCTATACCGGGACAGGGTGAACTGTTTTTT. As protein: CAISAIPGQGELFF.

The genes are TRBV19 and TRBJ2-4; D possibly corresponds to TRBD2 (6 bases). The CDR3 covers 14 residues. CDR1 is LNHDA, CDR2 SQIVND, per germline (reference sequence). The germline V and J ends were trimmed by 7 bases and 3 bases, with 13 bases remaining between them. This CDR3 is CASMPGLNKNIQYF. The CDR3 DNA is TGTGCCAGTATGCCGGGACTCAACAAAAACATTCAGTACTTC.

This clone occurred once. The chain recombines TRBV6-6 with TRBJ2-7, with D perhaps TRBD1 (5 bases). The V and J ends lost 0 bases and 2 bases respectively, with 14 bases between them. Germline assignment: CDR1 MNHNY and CDR2 SVGAGI (reference sequence). The CDR3 runs to 16 residues. CDR3 sequence: CASSYSYADSTYEQYF. The DNA of the CDR3 is TGTGCCAGCAGTTACTCGTACGCCGACAGCACCTACGAGCAGTACTTC.

This clone was picked up a small number of times. The CDR3 DNA sequence: TGTGCCTGGGGACAGGGAATGAACACTGAAGCTTTCTTT. Amino acids: CAWGQGMNTEAFF. V usage is TRBV30 and J usage is TRBJ1-1; 8 bases align to TRBD1. This CDR3 is built from 13 residues. Germline CDR1 reads GTSNPN; CDR2 reads SVGIG (reference sequence). Trimming at V came to 5 bases and at J to 0 bases, leaving 2 bases not matched to a gene. Full variable domain (outside the CDR3, taken from reference TRBV30 and TRBJ1-1): SQTIHQWPATLVQPVGSPLSLECTVEGTSNPNLYWYRQAAGRGLQLLFYSVGIGQISSEVPQNLSASRPQDRQFILSSKKLLLSDSGFYLCAWGQGMNTEAFFGQGTRLTVV.

The rearrangement links TRBV19 to TRBJ1-2, with TRBD1 matching over 7 bases. V was clipped by 6 bases and J by 2 bases; unmatched bases: 12. The CDR3 has 16 residues. Germline V gives CDR1 LNHDA, CDR2 SQIVND (reference sequence). In DNA form, the CDR3 reads TGTGCCAGTAGCCGGATCCCGGGACAGAGAAACTATGGCTACACCTTC. The encoded protein is CASSRIPGQRNYGYTF.

This clone was detected only once. The chain employs TRBV30 and TRBJ2-7, with unresolved D. The germline gives CDR1 GTSNPN, CDR2 SVGIG (reference sequence). Trimming removed 3 bases from V and 6 bases from J, with 9 bases in between. This CDR3 comprises 11 residues. This CDR3 is CAWSPGLEQYF. For the CDR3, the DNA is TGTGCCTGGAGCCCAGGCCTCGAGCAGTACTTC.

The V and J genes are TRBV7-2 and TRBJ2-3; TRBD2 aligns across 10 bases. Per the germline V gene, CDR1 is SGHTA and CDR2 is FQGNSA. CDR3 size: 15 residues. V was clipped by 5 bases and J by 1 base; unmatched bases: 3. The CDR3: CASSPLAGGTDTQYF. In nucleotides, the CDR3 is TGTGCCAGCAGCCCTCTAGCGGGGGGCACAGATACGCAGTATTTT. The full variable domain, rest sourced from reference TRBV7-2 and TRBJ2-3, is GAGVSQSPSNKVTEKGKDVELRCDPISGHTALYWYRQSLGQGLEFLIYFQGNSAPDKSGLPSDRFSAERTGGSVSTLTIQRTQQEDSAVYLCASSPLAGGTDTQYFGPGTRLTVL.

The J gene is TRBJ2-5, the V gene TRBV10-2, with TRBD1 identical over 8 bases. The CDR3 runs 14 residues. The V and J ends lost 5 bases and 5 bases, in that order; junction bases with no gene match: 7. Germline CDR1 is WSHSY and CDR2 is SAAADI. The CDR3 region has the DNA TGCGCCAGCAGTCGCGACAGGGGTCGGGAGACCCAGTACTTC. This translates into CASSRDRGRETQYF.

This clone was recorded once. The chain recombines TRBV18 with TRBJ1-2; 10 bases map to TRBD1. This CDR3 has 13 residues. Germline loops: CDR1 KGHSH, CDR2 LQKENI. The V segment lost 3 bases and the J segment 8 bases; nucleotides outside the gene matches: 3. The CDR3 sequence: CASSPDRGRGYTF. CDR3 sequence (DNA): TGTGCCAGCTCACCGGACAGGGGGAGAGGCTACACCTTC.

The chain employs TRBV7-9 and TRBJ1-5, with 8 bases fitting TRBD1. V lost 5 bases to trimming and J lost 5 bases; unmatched junction nucleotides: 2. Germline CDR1 reads SEHNR; CDR2 reads FQNEAQ (reference sequence). This CDR3 has 13 amino acids. The CDR3 reads CASSGQGYQPQHF. CDR3 bases: TGTGCCAGCAGCGGACAGGGTTATCAGCCCCAGCATTTT.

This rearrangement joins TRBV5-4 to TRBJ2-5, with 11 bases that match TRBD2. V lost 4 bases and J lost 5; bases outside the gene matches: 10. The CDR3 is made up of 16 amino acids. In germline, CDR1 is SGHNT, CDR2 YYREEE (reference sequence). The CDR3 coding sequence is TGTGCCAGCAGCGTAGCGGGGGGGCTGGGTCTGGAGACCCAGTACTTC. It codes for CASSVAGGLGLETQYF.

V and J are TRBV5-5 and TRBJ2-7; 8 bases align to TRBD1. CDR3 size: 15 residues. Trimming at V came to 3 bases and at J to 0 bases, leaving 5 bases not matched to a gene. Germline loops: CDR1 SGHKS, CDR2 YYEKEE (reference sequence). The CDR3 spells CASSYRGQGSYEQYF. The CDR3 coding sequence is TGTGCCAGCAGCTACCGCGGACAGGGCTCCTACGAGCAGTACTTC. Looking up the rest from reference TRBV5-5 and TRBJ2-7 gives the full variable domain: DAGVTQSPTHLIKTRGQQVTLRCSPISGHKSVSWYQQVLGQGPQFIFQYYEKEERGRGNFPDRFSARQFPNYSSELNVNALLLGDSALYLCASSYRGQGSYEQYFGPGTRLTVT.

The CDR3 region is CASSYSRGWQNSPLHF. CDR3 coding DNA: TGTGCCAGCAGTTACTCGAGAGGGTGGCAAAATTCACCCCTCCACTTT. The chain couples TRBV6-5 to TRBJ1-6; no reliable D call. The germline CDR1 and CDR2 sequences are MNHEY and SVGAGI. Trimming took off 0 bases at V and 7 bases at J, with 13 bases between the two ends. There are 16 residues in the CDR3.

The chain employs TRBV7-8 and TRBJ1-4; D is possibly TRBD1 (5 bases). This CDR3 contains 13 residues. V was pared by 3 bases and J by 7 bases, with 9 bases between. The V gene's germline CDR1 is SGHVS and CDR2 FQNEAQ. The CDR3 DNA reads as TGTGCCAGCAGCTTTAGGGGTTTTGAAAAACTGTTTTTT. Translation: CASSFRGFEKLFF.

The rearrangement links TRBV30 to TRBJ1-6; 7 positions agree with TRBD1. CDR1 and CDR2 (germline): GTSNPN, SVGIG (reference sequence). The V gene end was trimmed by 0 bases and the J gene end by 11 bases; junction bases not matched to a gene: 7. This CDR3 has 14 residues. The DNA for the CDR3 is TGTGCCTGGAGTGTCGTAGGGGGCTTGACACCCCTCCACTTT. It specifies CAWSVVGGLTPLHF.

CDR3 DNA sequence: TGTGCCAGCAGTTACTCAGGAGTATTGAACACTGAAGCTTTCTTT. This translates into CASSYSGVLNTEAFF. The chain uses TRBV6-2 or TRBV6-3 and TRBJ1-1; no clear D. Trimming left V 0 bases short and J 0 bases short, with 8 bases between. The germline CDR1 and CDR2 sequences are MNHEY and SVGEGT. CDR3 size: 15 residues.

This sequence joins TRBV4-3 and TRBJ1-4; D perhaps matches TRBD1 (5 bases). This CDR3 has 15 amino acids. Germline assignment: CDR1 LGHNA and CDR2 YSLEER. V lost 5 bases and J 3 bases, leaving 13 bases between the germline ends. CDR3 residues: CASSSGGGANEKLFF. In DNA, the CDR3 is TGCGCCAGCAGCTCTGGGGGGGGAGCTAATGAAAAACTGTTTTTT.

The chain has TRBV6-2 or TRBV6-3 and TRBJ2-7, with D possibly being TRBD1 (6 bases). CDR1 is MNHEY, CDR2 SVGEGT, per germline. The CDR3 contains 18 residues. V lost 4 bases and J lost 7, with 29 bases in between. DNA of the CDR3: TGTGCCAGCAGTTTTACGCTGCCGGAGGACAGACTTAGTTCGGAGCAGTACTTC. Translated, it gives CASSFTLPEDRLSSEQYF.

The rearrangement uses TRBV5-1 and TRBJ2-3; the match to TRBD1 covers 7 bases. Trimming removed 0 bases from V and 4 bases from J; junction bases left unmatched: 5. There are 15 residues in the CDR3. Germline V gives CDR1 SGHRS, CDR2 YFSETQ. The CDR3 region is CASSLGRQGADTQYF. CDR3 in DNA: TGCGCCAGCAGCTTGGGCCGACAGGGAGCAGATACGCAGTATTTT.

CDR3 bases: TGCGCCAGCAGCCAAGCAGGGGACAGGGGGAATGAAAAACTGTTTTTT. This codes for CASSQAGDRGNEKLFF. The rearrangement links TRBV4-3 to TRBJ1-4; TRBD1 agrees at 11 bases. The V and J ends lost 1 base and 5 bases, in that order; junction bases with no gene match: 3. The V gene's germline CDR1 is LGHNA and CDR2 YSLEER. CDR3 length: 16 amino acids.

Only one count was recorded for this clone. The chain combines TRBV10-3 with TRBJ1-1, with TRBD1 matching over 9 bases. Germline CDR1 and CDR2: ENHRY and SYGVKD. With 10 bases clipped from V and 5 bases from J, the junction kept 17 bases outside the gene matches. The CDR3 extends over 16 amino acids. The CDR3 DNA is TGTGCCACTACCCATGAACAGGGGGCCGCCAGAACTGAAGCTTTCTTT. It codes for CATTHEQGAARTEAFF.

Only a few counts were recorded for this clone. The chain combines TRBV11-2 with TRBJ1-2; the D gene is possibly TRBD1 (6 bases). This CDR3 is 16 amino acids long. V lost 8 bases to trimming and J lost 0 bases, with 19 bases between them. Germline V gene lookup returns CDR1 SGHAT and CDR2 FQNNGV. CDR3 sequence (DNA): TGTGCCAGCGGGTGGGCAGGGGCCCGATCTAACTATGGCTACACCTTC. It is translated as CASGWAGARSNYGYTF.

The V gene is TRBV18, the J gene TRBJ1-2; 7 bases align to TRBD1. The CDR3 has 15 amino acids. CDR1 is KGHSH, CDR2 LQKENI, per germline. With 0 bases clipped from V and 2 bases from J, the junction kept 3 bases outside the gene matches. CDR3 amino acids: CASSPPGQRNYGYTF. CDR3 coding DNA: TGTGCCAGCTCACCACCGGGACAGCGGAACTATGGCTACACCTTC.

The CDR3 DNA reads TGTGCCAGCAGCAGCAGGGGGAGCTCCTACAATGAGCAGTTCTTC. Translated, it gives CASSSRGSSYNEQFF. V and J are TRBV7-9 and TRBJ2-1, with 7 positions matching TRBD1. The CDR3 is 15 residues long. Trimming at V came to 5 bases and at J to 0 bases, leaving 4 bases not matched to a gene. CDR1 and CDR2 (germline): SEHNR, FQNEAQ (reference sequence).

J is TRBJ1-2 and V is TRBV10-1, with 7 nucleotides matching TRBD1. With 7 bases clipped from V and 6 bases from J, the junction kept 8 bases outside the gene matches. The CDR3 length is 13 residues. CDR1 and CDR2 from the germline V gene are WNHNN and SYGVQD (reference sequence). Here the CDR3 DNA reads TGCGCCAGCATTTCGGACAGGCCGAATGGCTACACCTTC. This codes for CASISDRPNGYTF.